Following are 8 T cell receptor beta chains from one sample sequenced in a study of T cell changes during pregnancy in multiple sclerosis. The repertoire was sequenced with immunoSEQ multiplex PCR; TCRdb's copy has only in-frame clones and lacks some. In the table there are around 27,000 clones, approximately 94% of which are singletons. Sequenced here: CD4+ T cells from peripheral blood mononuclear cells, sampled after pregnancy. The receptors were gathered from a female donor with multiple sclerosis, enrolled in a pregnancy study.

The rearrangement links TRBV19 to TRBJ1-2; D unresolved. The CDR3 totals 15 residues. Trimming shortened V by 3 bases and J by 5 bases, and 16 bases separated the two germline ends. The germline CDR1 and CDR2 sequences are LNHDA and SQIVND (reference sequence). The CDR3 sequence: CASSIERRPLYGYTF. As DNA, the CDR3 is TGTGCCAGTAGTATCGAGCGGAGGCCCCTTTATGGCTACACCTTC.

V is TRBV7-8 and J is TRBJ2-5, with D uncertain. Germline CDR1 and CDR2: SGHVS and FQNEAQ. Trimming pared 0 bases from V and 3 bases from J, leaving 8 bases between. The CDR3 extends over 14 amino acids. CDR3 loop: CASSLALEKETQYF. The CDR3 DNA follows: TGTGCCAGCAGCTTAGCGTTGGAGAAAGAGACCCAGTACTTC.

V is TRBV19 and J is TRBJ1-5; 7 nucleotides line up with TRBD1. CDR3 length: 15 amino acids. J lost 2 bases, V lost 4 bases, and 5 bases had no gene match. Germline V gene data show CDR1 as LNHDA and CDR2 as SQIVND (reference sequence). CDR3 in DNA: TGTGCCAGTAGTAGCAACAGGGGAGGCAATCAGCCCCAGCATTTT. This sequence encodes CASSSNRGGNQPQHF.

This chain links TRBV7-8 with TRBJ2-7; D may be TRBD1 (6 bases). V was clipped by 5 bases and J by 3 bases, with 11 bases between them. Germline V gene data show CDR1 as SGHVS and CDR2 as FQNEAQ. The CDR3 sequence is 13 residues long. CDR3 DNA sequence: TGTGCCAGCAGCCTACAGGGATACTACGAGCAGTACTTC. This translates into CASSLQGYYEQYF.

The chain uses TRBV28 and TRBJ2-7; TRBD2 aligns across 10 bases. The length of the CDR3 is 14 residues. After removal of 6 bases from V and 2 bases from J, the junction contained 4 bases not matched to a gene. CDR1 is MDHEN, CDR2 SYDVKM, per germline. CDR3 protein: CASSVAGGAYEQYF. The DNA for the CDR3 is TGTGCCAGCAGCGTAGCGGGAGGCGCCTACGAGCAGTACTTC.

The chain joins TRBV6-5 to TRBJ2-7; TRBD1 is a possible D gene (6 bases). Deletions cut 6 bases from V and 1 base from J, with 13 bases between. CDR1 is MNHEY, CDR2 SVGAGI, per germline. This CDR3 contains 14 residues. CDR3 protein: CASRGDRLSYEQYF. The CDR3, as DNA: TGTGCCAGCAGGGGCGACAGGTTATCCTACGAGCAGTACTTC.

V gene TRBV18 combines with J gene TRBJ2-7, with D tentatively TRBD2 (5 bases). The germline gives CDR1 KGHSH, CDR2 LQKENI. The CDR3 has 14 residues. Trimming left V 0 bases short and J 3 bases short, with 9 bases between. The CDR3 sequence: CASSPPGVGYEQYF. As DNA, the CDR3 is TGTGCCAGCTCACCACCCGGGGTCGGCTACGAGCAGTACTTC. The variable domain in full, with the rest retrieved from reference TRBV18 and TRBJ2-7, is NAGVMQNPRHLVRRRGQEARLRCSPMKGHSHVYWYRQLPEEGLKFMVYLQKENIIDESGMPKERFSAEFPKEGPSILRIQQVVRGDSAAYFCASSPPGVGYEQYFGPGTRLTVT.

The chain joins TRBV5-1 to TRBJ2-5, with D maybe TRBD1 (6 bases). In germline, CDR1 is SGHRS, CDR2 YFSETQ. CDR3 length equals 14 residues. Trimming pared 5 bases from V and 0 bases from J, leaving 11 bases between. CDR3 bases: TGCGCCAGCAGGAGAGCAGGGGACCAAGAGACCCAGTACTTC. Its translation is CASRRAGDQETQYF.